The rows below give T cell receptor beta chains drawn from one sample of a study of blood T cell repertoires in COVID-19. TCRdb keeps only in-frame clones here, not all; method: immunoSEQ multiplex PCR. The data hold tens of thousands of clones, with about 91% observed a single time. Sequencing input: peripheral blood. These receptors came from a woman of 80 years or more with acute or convalescent COVID-19. CDR3s include the opening cysteine and the closing phenylalanine or tryptophan. The listing skips clone size in some rows; elsewhere it reads once, few, many or a size class.

size	V	J	CDR3
.	TRBV5-1	TRBJ1-2	CASSPSGGDYGYTF
.	TRBV6-1	TRBJ2-2	CASSDKGADTGELFF
.	TRBV7-9	TRBJ1-4	CASSLNHGGQINEKLFF
.	TRBV19	TRBJ1-4	CASSTDRGEEKLFF
.	TRBV7-3	TRBJ1-6	CASSLQAGANSPLHF
.	TRBV19	TRBJ2-3	CASSLYGIGTDTQYF
few	TRBV10-2	TRBJ1-6	CASSEAGGGNSPLHF
.	TRBV27	TRBJ1-5	CASSLSATGISNQPQHF
.	TRBV30	TRBJ1-5	CAWSQRAEGGQPQHF
.	TRBV29-1	TRBJ1-2	CSGGDVNYGYTF
.	TRBV10-3	TRBJ2-3	CAISVPRGSADTQYF
.	TRBV19	TRBJ2-5	CASSTTGLAGTLGETQYF
.	TRBV27	TRBJ1-2	CANRPRGQGGYTF
.	TRBV5-1	TRBJ1-2	CASSLADIYGYTF
.	TRBV10-3	TRBJ2-5	CAINRTPQETQYF
.	TRBV5-1	TRBJ2-1	CASSRDSAIHNEQFF
.	TRBV4-1	TRBJ1-2	CASSLQGIDGYTF
few	TRBV19	TRBJ1-1	CASSTPPGLDTEAFF